A single sample gave rise to the 18 T cell receptor beta chains below, sequenced in a study of blood T cell repertoires in COVID-19. TCRdb's copy holds only in-frame clones and misses some; the assay was immunoSEQ multiplex PCR. The sample lists 100,000 or so clones; approximately 69% were seen once. Sequencing was performed on peripheral blood. Receptors originate from an elderly man with acute or convalescent COVID-19.

The chain carries TRBV6-2 or TRBV6-3 and TRBJ2-7; D perhaps matches TRBD2 (6 bases). Germline CDR1 and CDR2: MNHEY and SVGEGT. The CDR3 runs to 14 residues. With 4 bases removed from V and 7 bases from J, the gap between germline ends came to 17 bases. The DNA for the CDR3 is TGTGCCAGCAGTTTCCGACTAGGACCGAGAGAGCAGTACTTC. Translating gives CASSFRLGPREQYF.

The V gene is TRBV5-1, the J gene TRBJ1-2; a weak D match, TRBD1 (6 bases). Trimming shortened V by 5 bases and J by 3 bases, and 23 bases separated the two germline ends. This CDR3 spans 17 amino acids. Germline CDR1 reads SGHRS; CDR2 reads YFSETQ. The CDR3 bases are TGCGCCAGCAGTTCCAGCCCACCGCCAGGGGATGACTATGGCTACACCTTC. Amino acids: CASSSSPPPGDDYGYTF.

The J gene is TRBJ2-7, the V gene TRBV9; TRBD1 agrees at 8 bases. Germline V CDR1 and CDR2: SGDLS, YYNGEE. The junction had 7 bases not matched to a gene; V was cut back by 3 bases and J by 5 bases. The CDR3 is 14 amino acids. The CDR3 sequence is CASSAGTGGHEQYF. The CDR3 DNA follows: TGTGCCAGCAGCGCCGGGACAGGAGGCCACGAGCAGTACTTC.

This clone was counted at least ten times. This rearrangement joins TRBV27 to TRBJ2-3; TRBD2 matches 7 bases. CDR3 length: 15 amino acids. The V and J ends lost 4 bases and 0 bases, in that order; junction bases with no gene match: 4. In germline, CDR1 is MNHEY, CDR2 SMNVEV (reference sequence). The CDR3 sequence: CASSSFSGSTDTQYF. CDR3 bases: TGTGCCAGCAGTTCCTTTAGCGGGAGCACAGATACGCAGTATTTT.

The gene calls are TRBV10-3 and TRBJ1-1, with 7 nucleotides matching TRBD1. The CDR3 runs to 12 residues. The junction had 5 bases not matched to a gene; V was cut back by 6 bases and J by 7 bases. Germline CDR1 and CDR2: ENHRY and SYGVKD. Here the CDR3 reads CAISGDRFEAFF. In nucleotides, the CDR3 is TGTGCCATCAGCGGGGACAGATTTGAAGCTTTCTTT.

The CDR3 sequence: CASSPQGNTQYF. CDR3 DNA: TGTGCCAGCAGCCCCCAGGGTAATACGCAGTATTTT. This chain connects TRBV7-9 to TRBJ2-3; D is perhaps TRBD1 (5 bases). Per germline, CDR1 SEHNR and CDR2 FQNEAQ (reference sequence). The CDR3 is made up of 12 amino acids. V lost 5 bases and J 7 bases, leaving 10 bases between the germline ends.

The chain combines TRBV7-2 with TRBJ2-7; 7 bases are a match to TRBD2. Looked up from germline, CDR1 is SGHTA and CDR2 is FQGNSA. J gave up 4 bases and V 4 bases, and 13 bases lay outside the gene matches. The CDR3 covers 16 residues. The CDR3 reads CASSSQPGGTGYEQYF. In DNA form, the CDR3 reads TGTGCCAGCAGCTCCCAGCCCGGGGGGACGGGATACGAGCAGTACTTC.

This chain links TRBV6-5 with TRBJ2-7; D ambiguous. This CDR3 has 15 amino acids. V was shortened by 2 bases and J by 6 bases, with 17 bases between the two germline ends. Germline V CDR1 and CDR2: MNHEY, SVGAGI. The DNA for the CDR3 is TGTGCCAGCAGTTACACCCAGGCCGCGATGGTCGAGCAGTACTTC. Its protein product is CASSYTQAAMVEQYF.

The genes are TRBV5-1 and TRBJ2-7; 7 bases agree with TRBD1. The CDR3 has 13 residues. Losses at the gene ends were 4 bases for V and 2 bases for J; bases not matched to a gene: 3. Germline lookup yields CDR1 SGHRS and CDR2 YFSETQ. The CDR3 DNA reads as TGCGCCAGCAGCCGGGACAGAGCCTACGAGCAGTACTTC. Residues: CASSRDRAYEQYF. Filled out from reference TRBV5-1 and TRBJ2-7, the complete variable domain reads KAGVTQTPRYLIKTRGQQVTLSCSPISGHRSVSWYQQTPGQGLQFLFEYFSETQRNKGNFPGRFSGRQFSNSRSEMNVSTLELGDSALYLCASSRDRAYEQYFGPGTRLTVT.

The V and J genes are TRBV7-9 and TRBJ2-3; 8 bases match TRBD1. The CDR3 is made up of 15 amino acids. With V trimmed by 4 bases and J by 2 bases, 5 bases remained unmatched. Germline V gene data show CDR1 as SEHNR and CDR2 as FQNEAQ (reference sequence). The CDR3 sequence is CASSSDRVPTDTQYF. The CDR3 DNA reads as TGTGCCAGCAGCTCGGACAGGGTTCCCACAGATACGCAGTATTTT.

The chain recombines TRBV5-4 with TRBJ1-4, with 11 nucleotides matching TRBD1. The CDR3 runs to 15 residues. After removal of 3 bases from V and 7 bases from J, the junction contained 5 bases not matched to a gene. The germline V gene has CDR1 SGHNT and CDR2 YYREEE (reference sequence). The CDR3 is CASSWTGGISEKLFF. The CDR3 nucleotides read TGTGCCAGCAGCTGGACAGGGGGCATTTCTGAAAAACTGTTTTTT.

The chain employs TRBV6-6 and TRBJ1-1; TRBD1 is a possible D gene (5 bases). With 0 bases removed from V and 10 bases from J, the gap between germline ends came to 12 bases. CDR3 length: 13 residues. The germline CDR1 and CDR2 sequences are MNHNY and SVGAGI (reference sequence). The CDR3 coding sequence is TGTGCCAGCAGTTACTCGATGTCAGGGCTAGCTTTCTTT. This sequence encodes CASSYSMSGLAFF.

The genes are TRBV7-9 and TRBJ2-3, with 8 bases identical to TRBD1. The V gene's germline CDR1 is SEHNR and CDR2 FQNEAQ (reference sequence). CDR3 length: 14 amino acids. The J segment lost 3 bases and the V segment lost 5 bases, leaving 4 bases of the junction unmatched. CDR3 residues: CASSRGQETDTQYF. In nucleotides, the CDR3 is TGTGCCAGCAGCAGGGGACAGGAGACAGATACGCAGTATTTT.

CDR3 sequence reads: CASSSGQGLDEQFF. CDR3 nucleotide sequence: TGTGCCAGCAGCTCCGGACAGGGGTTGGACGAGCAGTTCTTC. The chain carries TRBV5-4 and TRBJ2-1, with 9 nucleotides matching TRBD1. V lost 3 bases and J lost 10; bases outside the gene matches: 8. The CDR3 length is 14 residues. Germline V lookup: CDR1 SGHNT, CDR2 YYREEE (reference sequence).

The rearrangement uses TRBV18 and TRBJ1-5; 7 nucleotides line up with TRBD1. The CDR3 sequence is 14 residues long. The germline V gene has CDR1 KGHSH and CDR2 LQKENI. V dropped 3 bases and J dropped 8; count of bases not matched to a gene: 7. CDR3 nucleotide sequence: TGTGCCAGCTCACCGACAGGGAGAGGAGAGCCCCAGCATTTT. It is translated as CASSPTGRGEPQHF.

CDR3 nucleotides: TGCGCCAGCAGCCAAGACATAATTACTAGGGAGACCCAGTACTTC. Protein: CASSQDIITRETQYF. The rearrangement links TRBV5-1 to TRBJ2-5; perhaps TRBD2 as D (5 bases). CDR1 and CDR2 (germline): SGHRS, YFSETQ. The CDR3 contains 15 residues. The V end was cut by 4 bases, the J end by 5 bases, with 18 bases between.

The genes are TRBV10-3 and TRBJ2-7; 10 nucleotides align to TRBD1. V shed 2 bases and J 9 bases; nucleotides not matched to a gene: 10. The CDR3 has 15 residues. Germline V CDR1 and CDR2: ENHRY, SYGVKD. The CDR3: CAISERETGGQGQYF. In DNA form, the CDR3 reads TGTGCCATCAGTGAGAGGGAGACAGGGGGCCAGGGGCAGTACTTC.

This clone has a handful of counts. The chain recombines TRBV5-1 with TRBJ2-7; 7 bases align to TRBD2. V shed 4 bases, J shed 7 bases, and the junction held 17 bases outside the gene matches. Germline CDR1 SGHRS, CDR2 YFSETQ. CDR3 size: 16 residues. Here the CDR3 reads CASSMGTGGTSGEQYF. The DNA of the CDR3 is TGCGCCAGCAGCATGGGCACGGGAGGAACTTCGGGGGAGCAGTACTTC.